This paragraph covers one T cell receptor beta chain sequence. Its target is not known. This sample is part of a study of Ad26.COV2.S vaccination and SARS-CoV-2 variants. Study background: In the study, Ad26.COV2.S was injected intramuscularly once, or twice 56 days apart. Study-wide results and caveats: Placebo recipients trailed vaccine recipients in spike-specific TCR breadth.

Produced via immunoSEQ multiplex PCR; TCRdb's table is partial and in-frame only. The sample has fewer than 800,000 clones, 89% seen once. Treatment defined: about 20 received Ad26.COV2.S at low or high dose, single or two shots; 5 received placebo; per-sample allocation not given. Specimens were obtained on day 63 following the first vaccine or placebo injection. With 5 bases clipped from V and 7 bases from J, the junction kept 11 bases outside the gene matches. Looked up from germline, CDR1 is SGHNT and CDR2 is YENEEA. The CDR3 has 16 residues. The sequencing here drew on peripheral blood, taken in a trial of Ad26.COV2.S vaccine versus placebo. V usage is TRBV11-3 and J usage is TRBJ2-2, with TRBD2 matching 9 bases. The receptor was isolated from a person aged 18 to 65 who received the Ad26.COV2.S COVID-19 vaccine or a placebo. This CDR3 reads CASSVASGGTGGELFF. The CDR3 nucleotides are TGTGCCAGCAGCGTAGCAAGCGGGGGGACCGGCGGGGAGCTGTTTTTT.